Each of the 25 T cell receptor beta chains below was sequenced from the same sample in a study of blood T cells in healthy people across ages. A second PCR of 7 to 11 cycles used a sample-barcoded 5' primer and a J-beta primer mix. One entry per CDR3 protein, called by TCRdb with MiXCR from the 5' RACE reads. The data show fewer than 950,000 distinct CDR3 sequences, with roughly 40% seen just once and 10% to 15% held by the top ten. Sequencing input: blood. Receptors originate from a man between 18 and 29 years old in good health.

In this sample, this clonotype turned up many times. The rearrangement joins TRBV24-1 to TRBJ2-6; D may be TRBD2 (5 bases). There are 15 residues in the CDR3. Per the germline V gene, CDR1 is KGHDR and CDR2 is SFDVKD. V was shortened by 3 bases and J by 2 bases, with 7 bases between the two germline ends. CDR3 in amino acids: CATSDPGTGANVLTF. The DNA for the CDR3 is TGTGCCACCAGTGATCCCGGGACTGGGGCCAACGTCCTGACTTTC.

This sequence joins TRBV6-2 or TRBV6-3 and TRBJ2-7, with D perhaps matching TRBD1 (5 bases). This CDR3 spans 14 amino acids. Germline lookup yields CDR1 MNHEY and CDR2 SVGEGT. V dropped 6 bases and J dropped 5 bases, with 17 bases sitting between them. The CDR3 nucleotides are TGTGCCAGCAGCTCCAGGGCCCTGTGGGACGAGCAGTACTTC. Residues: CASSSRALWDEQYF.

The gene calls are TRBV4-3 and TRBJ2-1; D may match TRBD1 or TRBD2 (6 bases each). V was clipped by 6 bases and J by 5 bases, with 17 bases between them. There are 15 residues in the CDR3. Germline V gene lookup returns CDR1 LGHNA and CDR2 YSLEER. CDR3 sequence: CASSYLRGANNEQFF. CDR3 sequence (DNA): TGCGCCAGCAGTTACCTGAGGGGGGCTAACAATGAGCAGTTCTTC.

This clonotype has only one observation. A read error is possible here, since a much larger clone lies one base away. The CDR3 loop is CASSTRTRGNERFF. In nucleotides, the CDR3 is TGTGCCAGCAGTACCCGGACTAGGGGTAATGAGCGGTTCTTC. The V and J genes are TRBV12-3 or TRBV12-4 and TRBJ2-1; 7 bases line up with TRBD2. The CDR3 runs to 14 residues.

V gene TRBV3-1 combines with J gene TRBJ2-1; D might be TRBD1 or TRBD2, each matching 5 bases. V lost 1 base and J 13 bases, leaving 17 bases between the germline ends. Germline V CDR1 and CDR2: LGHDT, YNNKEL (reference sequence). The CDR3 runs 14 residues. The CDR3 protein is CASSQALTGAYQFF. The CDR3 DNA sequence: TGTGCCAGCAGCCAAGCCCTTACCGGGGCCTATCAGTTCTTC.

This clonotype showed up many times. The chain carries TRBV12-3 or TRBV12-4 and TRBJ2-1; D is unresolved. The CDR3 totals 15 residues. Trimming left V 3 bases short and J 0 bases short, with 9 bases between. The CDR3 protein is CASSFLTVSYNEQFF. Written as DNA, the CDR3 is TGTGCCAGCAGTTTCCTGACGGTCTCCTACAATGAGCAGTTCTTC.

Comments on this clonotype: A much larger clone is a single base away; this may be a read error. V usage is TRBV12-3 or TRBV12-4 and J usage is TRBJ2-1; D ambiguous. The CDR3 runs to 14 residues. V was shortened by 1 base and J by 13 bases, with 17 bases between the two germline ends. This CDR3 is CASSLEQRGETQFF. The DNA for the CDR3 is TGTGCCAGCAGTTTAGAACAAAGAGGAGAGACCCAGTTCTTC.

This clonotype was seen a few times. The chain employs TRBV28 and TRBJ1-5, with a possible D match to TRBD1 (5 bases). V gave up 8 bases and J gave up 3 bases, with 20 bases separating them. Germline V gene sequence: CDR1 MDHEN, CDR2 SYDVKM. The length of the CDR3 is 16 residues. The CDR3 region has the DNA TGTGCCAGCGAACGATGGGGCGGCTACGACAATCAGCCCCAGCATTTT. Translating it yields CASERWGGYDNQPQHF. Full variable domain (missing parts from reference TRBV28 and TRBJ1-5): DVKVTQSSRYLVKRTGEKVFLECVQDMDHENMFWYRQDPGLGLRLIYFSYDVKMKEKGDIPEGYSVSREKKERFSLILESASTNQTSMYLCASERWGGYDNQPQHFGDGTRLSIL.

The chain is built from TRBV11-2 and TRBJ1-1; no clear D gene. The germline V gene has CDR1 SGHAT and CDR2 FQNNGV. The CDR3 is made up of 13 amino acids. V was clipped by 4 bases and J by 8 bases, with 14 bases between them. The chain's CDR3 is CASSSHFGDEAFF. DNA of the CDR3: TGTGCCAGCAGCTCCCACTTCGGCGACGAAGCTTTCTTT.

This chain joins TRBV27 and TRBJ1-5, with 7 bases lining up with TRBD1. Trimming took 6 bases from V and 7 from J; bases not matched to a gene: 15. The CDR3 sequence is 16 residues long. The germline V gene has CDR1 MNHEY and CDR2 SMNVEV (reference sequence). As DNA, the CDR3 is TGTGCCAGCAGGTCTTCACAGGGGCTCTTTGGGCAGCCCCAGCATTTT. Its protein is CASRSSQGLFGQPQHF.

V gene TRBV21-1 combines with J gene TRBJ1-1; TRBD1, the table's D call, was not compared with the DNA. TRBV21-1 corresponds to a pseudogene. The CDR3 totals 13 residues. This chain's CDR3 is CASIPDSLGGAFF. The DNA for the CDR3 is TGTGCCAGCATCCCCGACAGCTTAGGCGGAGCTTTCTTT.

The chain carries TRBV4-3 and TRBJ2-6; D perhaps matches TRBD2 (5 bases). This CDR3 comprises 15 residues. V was shortened by 2 bases and J by 4 bases, with 9 bases between the two germline ends. The V gene's germline CDR1 is LGHNA and CDR2 YSLEER. CDR3: CASSQTGVGANVLTF. CDR3 coding DNA: TGCGCCAGCAGCCAAACCGGGGTCGGGGCCAACGTCCTGACTTTC.

This clonotype has more than one count but fewer than ten. J is TRBJ1-4 and V is TRBV12-3 or TRBV12-4; D gene ambiguous. The CDR3 contains 14 residues. Between the trimmed V and J ends, which lost 5 bases and 8 bases, there was a span of 15 bases. DNA for the CDR3: TGTGCCAGCAGTCCGAGAGGAGAAGGGGAAAAACTGTTTTTT. Amino acids: CASSPRGEGEKLFF.

This clonotype has a handful of counts. V and J are TRBV7-9 and TRBJ2-7; TRBD1 or TRBD2 may be the D gene (5 bases each). CDR1 is SEHNR, CDR2 FQNEAQ, per germline (reference sequence). CDR3 length: 14 amino acids. V lost 5 bases, J lost 6 bases, and 17 bases lay in between. The CDR3 nucleotides are TGTGCCAGCAGCGCCGGGACCCTACCGTGCGAGCAGTACTTC. The encoded protein is CASSAGTLPCEQYF.

The rearrangement links TRBV7-2 to TRBJ1-1, with D possibly being TRBD1 (5 bases). Germline CDR1 and CDR2: SGHTA and FQGNSA. CDR3 length: 13 residues. Trimming took off 5 bases at V and 4 bases at J, with 11 bases between the two ends. The CDR3 bases are TGTGCCAGCAGCCTCGACGGGGCCACTGAAGCTTTCTTT. Its translation is CASSLDGATEAFF.

The chain links TRBV12-3 or TRBV12-4 to TRBJ1-1, with 8 nucleotides matching TRBD1. CDR3 length equals 12 residues. With 2 bases clipped from V and 11 bases from J, the junction kept 4 bases outside the gene matches. CDR3 residues: CASSLTQGAAFF. CDR3 sequence (DNA): TGTGCCAGCAGTTTAACCCAGGGGGCGGCTTTCTTT.

This clonotype appeared a few times. This chain uses TRBV12-3 or TRBV12-4 with TRBJ2-1; 15 positions agree with TRBD2. V lost 3 bases and J lost 10; bases outside the gene matches: 4. CDR3 length equals 15 residues. This CDR3 reads CASSFGTSGGKEQFF. CDR3 in DNA: TGTGCCAGCAGTTTTGGGACTAGCGGGGGGAAGGAGCAGTTCTTC.

The V gene is TRBV6-5, the J gene TRBJ2-7, with TRBD1 matching 8 bases. In germline, CDR1 is MNHEY, CDR2 SVGAGI. J lost 5 bases, V lost 3 bases, and 9 bases had no gene match. This CDR3 is built from 15 residues. CDR3 residues: CASSYSGTGQNEQYF. DNA for the CDR3: TGTGCCAGCAGTTATAGTGGGACAGGACAAAACGAGCAGTACTTC.

The gene calls are TRBV27 and TRBJ2-4; D remains ambiguous. The end of the DNA fits TRBJ2-7 better, so the J call may be wrong. Germline CDR1 is MNHEY and CDR2 is SMNVEV (reference sequence). This CDR3 is 13 amino acids long. The CDR3 DNA sequence: TGTGCCAGCAGTTTAAAACGGCCCTACGAGCAGTACTTC. It specifies CASSLKRPYEQYF.

With respect to this clonotype: Germline and junction disagree at one end, which may indicate a read error. V gene TRBV4-3 combines with J gene TRBJ2-3; 11 nucleotides match TRBD2. There are 17 residues in the CDR3. Germline V gene sequence: CDR1 LGHNA, CDR2 YSLEER. In DNA form, the CDR3 reads TGCACCAGCAGCCAAGATCGGGGACTAGCGGTCCCAGATACGCAGTATTTT. The encoded protein is CTSSQDRGLAVPDTQYF.

The chain couples TRBV7-9 to TRBJ2-3, with a tentative D call TRBD1 (5 bases). CDR1 and CDR2 (germline): SEHNR, FQNEAQ (reference sequence). V lost 4 bases and J lost 4, with 18 bases in between. The CDR3 consists of 16 residues. The CDR3 DNA reads as TGTGCCAGCAGCTCCCTAGGGGATTTGGGTGCAGATACGCAGTATTTT. This gives the protein CASSSLGDLGADTQYF.

The sample holds a few counts of this clonotype. The V and J genes are TRBV20-1 and TRBJ1-2; possibly TRBD1 for D (6 bases). The germline V and J ends were trimmed by 6 bases and 7 bases, with 18 bases remaining between them. There are 13 residues in the CDR3. The germline V gene encodes CDR1 DFQATT and CDR2 SNEGSKA (reference sequence). DNA of the CDR3: TGCAGTGCCAGACAGGCCACCCCTAGTGGCTACACCTTC. Its protein product is CSARQATPSGYTF.

The chain uses TRBV19 and TRBJ1-2; D unresolved. The germline CDR1 and CDR2 sequences are LNHDA and SQIVND (reference sequence). The CDR3 spans 11 residues. V lost 10 bases and J lost 6, with 12 bases in between. This chain's CDR3 is CATLRAHGYTF. The CDR3 nucleotides are TGTGCCACCTTACGGGCGCATGGCTACACCTTC. The full variable domain, in which reference TRBV19 and TRBJ1-2 provide the parts outside the CDR3, is DGGITQSPKYLFRKEGQNVTLSCEQNLNHDAMYWYRQDPGQGLRLIYYSQIVNDFQKGDIAEGYSVSREKKESFPLTVTSAQKNPTAFYLCATLRAHGYTFGSGTRLTVV.

This chain joins TRBV9 and TRBJ2-7; D is undetermined. The CDR3 runs to 13 residues. CDR1 and CDR2 (germline): SGDLS, YYNGEE. Trimming stripped 2 bases from V and 4 bases from J, with 10 bases between. CDR3 region: CASSVGYRYEQYF. In nucleotides, the CDR3 is TGTGCCAGCAGCGTTGGGTACCGGTACGAGCAGTACTTC. Full variable domain (missing parts from reference TRBV9 and TRBJ2-7): DSGVTQTPKHLITATGQRVTLRCSPRSGDLSVYWYQQSLDQGLQFLIQYYNGEERAKGNILERFSAQQFPDLHSELNLSSLELGDSALYFCASSVGYRYEQYFGPGTRLTVT.

As for this clonotype: Relative to the germline gene, one junction end is altered; a read error may explain this. This chain links TRBV4-2 with TRBJ2-3, with D perhaps TRBD1 (7 bases). Germline V gives CDR1 LGHNA, CDR2 YNFKEQ. CDR3 length equals 17 residues. In DNA form, the CDR3 reads TGTCCCAGCAGCCAAGTAGGAGGTCAGGGGGGTTCAGATACGCAGTATTTT. Translation gives CPSSQVGGQGGSDTQYF.